The present T cell receptor (beta chain) was sequenced within a study of blood T cells in healthy people across ages. Study-level points and caveats: The study found TCR beta diversity correlated strongly with naive T cell percentage. What prevented conclusive comparison of naive and antigen-experienced cells was that PBMCs were unsorted.

Then a second PCR, running roughly 7 to 12 cycles, was carried out with a sample-barcoded 5' primer and a J-beta primer mix. TCRdb ran MiXCR on the 5' RACE reads and lists one entry per CDR3 protein. This repertoire shows about 900,000 distinct CDR3 sequences, around 49% found once; its top ten account for 13%. The authors isolated at least 6.5 million PBMCs per sample. Concerning this clonotype: What it binds is not known. A read error may account for a junction end that differs from germline.

Germline-derived CDR1 and CDR2 are SGHRS and YFSETQ. This CDR3 region has 18 residues. The origin of this receptor is a young man in good health. The genes are TRBV5-1 and TRBJ2-2, with 9 bases fitting TRBD1. The sample comprised blood. The CDR3 DNA reads TGCGCCAGCAGCTGGACGAATGGACAGGGGACGAACGCCGGGGAGCTGTTTTTT. Encoded protein: CASSWTNGQGTNAGELFF.